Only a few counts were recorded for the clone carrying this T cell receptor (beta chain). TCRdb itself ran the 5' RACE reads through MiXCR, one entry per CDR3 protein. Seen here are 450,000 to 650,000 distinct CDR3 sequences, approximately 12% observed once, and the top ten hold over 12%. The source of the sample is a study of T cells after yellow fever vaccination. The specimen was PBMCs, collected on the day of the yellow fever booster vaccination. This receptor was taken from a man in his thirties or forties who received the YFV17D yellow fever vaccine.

The CDR3 reads CASSPNLGRYEQYF. The CDR3 DNA reads as TGTGCCAGCAGTCCAAACTTAGGCCGGTACGAGCAGTACTTC. V and J are TRBV12-3 or TRBV12-4 and TRBJ2-7; D gene uncertain. The CDR3 is 14 residues long. The V end lost 5 bases, the J end lost 4 bases, and 15 bases lay between the germline ends.